The rows below give T cell receptor beta chains drawn from one sample of a study of cytomegalovirus exposure and HLA in healthy donors. Produced via immunoSEQ multiplex PCR; TCRdb's table is partial and in-frame only. Counted here are 120,000 or so clones, 81% occurring once; the ten biggest clones make up 2% to 2.5%. Sequences were obtained from PBMCs. The receptors derive from a woman aged 40 to 50 in good health and CMV-seronegative. The conserved cysteine and the conserved F or W are not part of the CDR3 here. Clone size is not always given. Where it is, it says once, few, many or a class for expanded clones.

cdr3_aa j_call clone_size v_call
ASSLVGQGAYEQY TRBJ2-7 - TRBV13
ASSSPDSFYNEQF TRBJ2-1 - TRBV5-1
ASCPLAADTQY TRBJ2-3 - TRBV5-1
ASSLTDRGETQY TRBJ2-5 once TRBV28
SVGGPGYT TRBJ1-2 few TRBV29-1
ASAGTSFFDTQY TRBJ2-3 - TRBV28
ASSKTSAPNNEQF TRBJ2-1 - TRBV18
AWSNGGYDEQY TRBJ2-7 - TRBV30
ASSLGRGGSYNEQF TRBJ2-1 - TRBV7-9
ASSTGDRANYGYT TRBJ1-2 few TRBV6-5
ASSGSTGLNTEAF TRBJ1-1 - TRBV7-2
ASSQVDRGDTEAF TRBJ1-1 - TRBV4-2
ASSEGGTSGGDYNEQF TRBJ2-1 - TRBV6-1
AISEPGQGGGEQY TRBJ2-7 - TRBV10-3
ASQTGIGTEAF TRBJ1-1 few TRBV30
ASRWGGGGGNEQF TRBJ2-1 - TRBV2
ASSMGWRERGYT TRBJ1-2 - TRBV19
ASGAGTGVTEAF TRBJ1-1 once TRBV28
ASSPEVARGSYEQY TRBJ2-7 - TRBV11-2
ASSASKGGMPQH TRBJ1-5 - TRBV7-9
ASSPGTGANYGYT TRBJ1-2 - TRBV7-9
ASSATGTAKYGYT TRBJ1-2 - TRBV28
ASGRAGMNSPLH TRBJ1-6 - TRBV10-2
ASSYDRADGYT TRBJ1-2 - TRBV6-6
ASSLDSETSTDTQY TRBJ2-3 - TRBV11-2
ASSLSGATNEKLF TRBJ1-4 - TRBV28
ASGGGESKKLF TRBJ1-4 - TRBV9
SVIPGTSAYNEQF TRBJ2-1 - TRBV29-1
ASSQDSSGGVEETQY TRBJ2-5 once TRBV4-1
ASSLVQKGNTIY TRBJ1-3 - TRBV7-8
ASSITSGRYNEQF TRBJ2-1 once TRBV5-1
ASSPSAGVVGETQY TRBJ2-5 - TRBV7-8
ASSSLNRDAF TRBJ1-1 - TRBV6-6
ASSEQTGGHQPQH TRBJ1-5 - TRBV2
ASSEKGQGWETQY TRBJ2-5 - TRBV9
ASSLGPEGYT TRBJ1-2 - TRBV7-8
ASSLRQNTEAF TRBJ1-1 - TRBV7-2
ASSLALGAAQETQY TRBJ2-5 - TRBV7-8
ASSWGSGSEKLF TRBJ1-4 few TRBV5-6
ASSWTGPTNEKLF TRBJ1-4 - TRBV7-9
ASSPRTSGGVRATQY TRBJ2-3 - TRBV4-2
ASSLRQGTHYEQY TRBJ2-7 - TRBV5-1
ASSFPAGAYEQY TRBJ2-7 - TRBV7-2
ASSPQGQSSQPQH TRBJ1-5 - TRBV18
ASSLTDRVAEAF TRBJ1-1 - TRBV7-3
ASSFHGTGPYPSYGYT TRBJ1-2 - TRBV5-1
ASSSGTETYGYT TRBJ1-2 - TRBV5-4
ASSLDALAGSLNEQF TRBJ2-1 - TRBV11-2
SDDGSTDTQY TRBJ2-3 - TRBV29-1
ASSITGGSYEQY TRBJ2-7 - TRBV19
ASSLRGGKTQY TRBJ2-5 - TRBV28